The clone carrying this TCR beta chain was observed once. Under the authors' procedure: Reference gene primer amplification gave estimated nucleated cell counts. The table came from immunoSEQ multiplex PCR; TCRdb's copy has only in-frame clones and leaves some out. V, J and clone size derive from that table, while D and trimming were established from the DNA sequence. Altogether roughly 70,000 clones are present, around 80% being singletons, with the ten largest covering around 10%. This record belongs to a study of blood T cell repertoires in COVID-19. Study summary: Samples came from the United States, Italy and Spain, spanning acute and convalescent COVID-19. T cells, B-cell-depleted T cells, or PBMCs supplied cDNA or gDNA.

CDR3 length: 15 residues. Trimming took 3 bases from V and 7 from J; bases not matched to a gene: 8. Per germline, CDR1 MNHEY and CDR2 SMNVEV (reference sequence). The sequenced sample was peripheral blood. The V call is TRBV27, the J call TRBJ1-2, with 10 positions matching TRBD1. The clonotype comes from a human donor in a cohort sampled during active COVID-19. The CDR3 sequence: CASSLSPGTGAGYTF. The CDR3 bases are TGTGCCAGCAGTTTGTCTCCCGGGACAGGGGCTGGCTACACCTTC.